Each of the 9 T cell receptor beta chains below was sequenced from the same sample in a study of control samples from healthy donors and cancer patients (dated by TCRdb to 2020 to 2022). The library was prepared using the immunoSEQ multiplex PCR assay. TCRdb's version of the immuneACCESS table is confined to in-frame rearrangements and falls short of the full clone set. An unresolved V gene accounts for under half of the shortfall where checked; the remainder is of unknown origin. In this sample the table shows about 55,000 clones, 88% of which occur a single time. The ten largest account for 3.5% to 4% of the sample. What was sequenced was blood. These receptors came from a man in his fifties or sixties in good health.

The rearrangement joins TRBV19 to TRBJ1-5; 7 bases line up with TRBD1. Germline V lookup: CDR1 LNHDA, CDR2 SQIVND (reference sequence). J lost 6 bases, V lost 5 bases, and 10 bases had no gene match. This CDR3 has 15 residues. DNA for the CDR3: TGTGCCAGTAGTCCCGGGACAGCGTTCGGTCAGCCCCAGCATTTT. Protein: CASSPGTAFGQPQHF.

This chain joins TRBV24-1 and TRBJ1-3, with TRBD1 as a possible D gene (6 bases). The germline gives CDR1 KGHDR, CDR2 SFDVKD. The CDR3 is 14 residues long. V was trimmed by 3 bases and J by 4 bases, leaving 9 bases between them. In DNA, the CDR3 is TGTGCCACCAGTGATCCCAGGGGAGGAAACACCATATATTTT. Its translation: CATSDPRGGNTIYF.

The genes are TRBV6-2 or TRBV6-3 and TRBJ2-7; tentatively, D is TRBD2 (5 bases). V shed 6 bases and J shed 4 bases, with 13 bases lying between them. The CDR3 is made up of 13 amino acids. Germline V lookup: CDR1 MNHEY, CDR2 SVGEGT. The CDR3 region is CASSPAAGYEQYF. The CDR3 DNA sequence: TGTGCCAGCAGCCCCGCGGCGGGTTACGAGCAGTACTTC.

The J gene is TRBJ2-1, the V gene TRBV28; the D is unclear. The CDR3 loop spans 12 amino acids. Trimming stripped 6 bases from V and 8 bases from J, with 11 bases between. Per germline, CDR1 MDHEN and CDR2 SYDVKM. This CDR3 is CASSSASDEQFF. The CDR3 region has the DNA TGTGCCAGCAGCTCCGCATCGGATGAGCAGTTCTTC.

The V gene is TRBV11-1, the J gene TRBJ1-1, with TRBD1 matching 7 bases. Germline lookup yields CDR1 SGHAT and CDR2 FQDESV (reference sequence). This CDR3 comprises 16 residues. With 5 bases clipped from V and 4 bases from J, the junction kept 13 bases outside the gene matches. CDR3 sequence (DNA): TGTGCCAGCAGCGCACACGGGACAGCGCTTGCCACTGAAGCTTTCTTT. This sequence encodes CASSAHGTALATEAFF. The variable domain in full, completed from reference TRBV11-1 and TRBJ1-1, reads EAEVAQSPRYKITEKSQAVAFWCDPISGHATLYWYRQILGQGPELLVQFQDESVVDDSQLPKDRFSAERLKGVDSTLKIQPAELGDSAMYLCASSAHGTALATEAFFGQGTRLTVV.

The chain combines TRBV11-3 with TRBJ2-1; 10 positions agree with TRBD1. V was clipped by 5 bases and J by 6 bases; unmatched bases: 4. The CDR3 spans 14 residues. CDR1 is SGHNT and CDR2 is YENEEA in the germline V gene. The CDR3 coding sequence is TGTGCCAGCAGCCCGGGACAGGGGATCAATGAGCAGTTCTTC. The encoded protein is CASSPGQGINEQFF. The complete variable domain, with remaining parts taken from reference TRBV11-3 and TRBJ2-1, reads EAGVVQSPRYKIIEKKQPVAFWCNPISGHNTLYWYLQNLGQGPELLIRYENEEAVDDSQLPKDRFSAERLKGVDSTLKIQPAELGDSAVYLCASSPGQGINEQFFGPGTRLTVL.

This chain joins TRBV27 and TRBJ1-6; D is uncertain. Germline values: CDR1 MNHEY, CDR2 SMNVEV (reference sequence). The CDR3 sequence is 12 residues long. V shed 3 bases and J shed 5 bases, with 2 bases lying between them. The CDR3 here is CASSLNNSPLHF. CDR3 sequence (DNA): TGTGCCAGCAGTTTGAATAATTCACCCCTCCACTTT.

This clone came up once. V gene TRBV2 combines with J gene TRBJ1-6, with D unclear. Trimming stripped 3 bases from V and 9 bases from J, with 9 bases between. This CDR3 comprises 13 residues. Germline V gene lookup returns CDR1 SNHLY and CDR2 FYNNEI. CDR3 coding DNA: TGTGCCAGCAGTGATGCCCAGCGTTCACCCCTCCACTTT. It is translated as CASSDAQRSPLHF.

This chain uses TRBV18 with TRBJ1-1; tentatively, D is TRBD1 (6 bases). This CDR3 region has 15 residues. V lost 8 bases to trimming and J lost 3 bases, with 19 bases between them. Per the germline V gene, CDR1 is KGHSH and CDR2 is LQKENI. Here the CDR3 reads CASRRSLGGDTEAFF. The CDR3 nucleotides are TGTGCCAGCCGACGATCCTTAGGGGGGGACACTGAAGCTTTCTTT.